This entry lists 22 T cell receptor beta chains sequenced from one sample in a study of beta chain features in type 1 diabetes. General observations from the study: Significant though moderate, a shortening of TCRB CDR3s appeared in all four CD4+ subsets of Type 1 diabetes patients.

Antigens of these TCRs are unknown. Expressed TCRB transcripts were sequenced because the entire RNA isolate underwent reverse transcription. Generated by immunoSEQ multiplex PCR, the TCRdb table keeps only in-frame clones and is missing some. The sample gives approximately 170,000 clones, about 63% of which show up once; about 0.089% is in the top ten. Specimen: naive CD4+ T cells from blood. These receptors were taken from a man aged 25 to 45 with type 1 diabetes.

The V gene is TRBV29-1, the J gene TRBJ1-1; unclear D gene. Trimming cost V 1 base and J 0 bases, with 9 bases left between them. The CDR3 covers 14 residues. CDR1 and CDR2 from the germline V gene are SQVTM and ANQGSEA. The DNA of the CDR3 is TGCAGCGTTGAAGTATCTGGGTTGAACACTGAAGCTTTCTTT. Amino acids: CSVEVSGLNTEAFF.

The chain is built from TRBV4-3 and TRBJ2-7; 12 bases are shared with TRBD2. J gave up 6 bases and V 0 bases, and 12 bases lay outside the gene matches. Per the germline V gene, CDR1 is LGHNA and CDR2 is YSLEER. The CDR3 loop spans 18 amino acids. The CDR3, as DNA: TGCGCCAGCAGCCAAGATCTGACTAGCGGGGGCCCGGTGCTCGAGCAGTACTTC. This encodes CASSQDLTSGGPVLEQYF.

This chain joins TRBV7-8 and TRBJ2-1; 7 positions agree with TRBD1. Trimming at V came to 2 bases and at J to 0 bases, leaving 1 base not matched to a gene. The CDR3 has 15 residues. The germline V gene encodes CDR1 SGHVS and CDR2 FQNEAQ. The CDR3 bases are TGTGCCAGCAGCTTAACAGGGGACTCCTACAATGAGCAGTTCTTC. It codes for CASSLTGDSYNEQFF.

The rearrangement joins TRBV30 to TRBJ2-6; no definite D call. The germline V and J ends were trimmed by 0 bases and 0 bases, with 15 bases remaining between them. The CDR3 has 18 amino acids. CDR1 and CDR2 from the germline V gene are GTSNPN and SVGIG (reference sequence). The CDR3 protein is CAWSVTRTSNSGANVLTF. The CDR3 region has the DNA TGTGCCTGGAGTGTAACCCGCACCTCTAACTCTGGGGCCAACGTCCTGACTTTC.

The rearrangement joins TRBV25-1 to TRBJ2-5, with D possibly called TRBD1 or TRBD2 (5 bases each). This CDR3 is 16 amino acids long. With 3 bases removed from V and 1 base from J, the gap between germline ends came to 15 bases. Germline V gene lookup returns CDR1 MGHDK and CDR2 SYGVNS. CDR3 nucleotide sequence: TGTGCCAGCAGTGATCCCTTCCCAGGGACCCAAGAGACCCAGTACTTC. It yields the protein CASSDPFPGTQETQYF.

V is TRBV5-1 and J is TRBJ2-4; no definite D call. This CDR3 region has 16 residues. V gave up 4 bases and J gave up 3 bases, with 17 bases separating them. Germline V gives CDR1 SGHRS, CDR2 YFSETQ. CDR3 sequence: CASSATDMLVKNIQYF. CDR3 nucleotides: TGCGCCAGCAGCGCAACCGACATGTTAGTCAAAAACATTCAGTACTTC.

This clone came up a few times. The V call is TRBV7-9, the J call TRBJ1-2; D possibly corresponds to TRBD1 (6 bases). Germline V gene data show CDR1 as SEHNR and CDR2 as FQNEAQ (reference sequence). This CDR3 is built from 19 residues. The V end was cut by 8 bases, the J end by 7 bases, with 35 bases between. The CDR3 DNA is TGTGCCAGCCTCCCAGGGTTGGCAGGGGACCGCCTTTCGTTGGTTGGCTACACCTTC. Amino acid sequence: CASLPGLAGDRLSLVGYTF.

The V gene is TRBV9, the J gene TRBJ2-5; TRBD2 might be the D (5 bases). Germline assignment: CDR1 SGDLS and CDR2 YYNGEE. The CDR3 has 14 residues. V was cut by 0 bases and J by 2 bases, with 8 bases left in between. CDR3 DNA sequence: TGTGCCAGCAGCGTAGACCCGGGACAAGAGACCCAGTACTTC. This encodes CASSVDPGQETQYF. Complete variable domain (other parts from reference TRBV9 and TRBJ2-5): DSGVTQTPKHLITATGQRVTLRCSPRSGDLSVYWYQQSLDQGLQFLIQYYNGEERAKGNILERFSAQQFPDLHSELNLSSLELGDSALYFCASSVDPGQETQYFGPGTRLLVL.

There are a few counts of this clone. The rearrangement links TRBV29-1 to TRBJ2-2; 10 bases match TRBD1. J was trimmed by 4 bases and V by 7 bases; bases with no gene match: 9. Germline CDR1 and CDR2: SQVTM and ANQGSEA. The CDR3 is made up of 15 amino acids. In DNA form, the CDR3 reads TGCAGCGCGGCTCTTGGGACAGGGGTCACCGGGGAGCTGTTTTTT. Protein: CSAALGTGVTGELFF.

The rearrangement joins TRBV10-3 to TRBJ2-7; a possible D gene is TRBD1 (5 bases). V shed 0 bases and J shed 0 bases, with 12 bases lying between them. This CDR3 is 16 amino acids long. Germline loops: CDR1 ENHRY, CDR2 SYGVKD. The CDR3 is CAISESRQSDSYEQYF. The CDR3 nucleotides read TGTGCCATCAGTGAGTCTCGACAGTCCGACTCCTACGAGCAGTACTTC.

The V call is TRBV5-4, the J call TRBJ2-3; 12 bases match TRBD2. This CDR3 contains 17 residues. The J segment lost 0 bases and the V segment lost 1 base, leaving 3 bases of the junction unmatched. Germline loops: CDR1 SGHNT, CDR2 YYREEE (reference sequence). CDR3 in amino acids: CASSLRLAGGSTDTQYF. DNA of the CDR3: TGTGCCAGCAGCTTGCGGCTAGCGGGGGGGAGCACAGATACGCAGTATTTT. Combining the CDR3 with reference TRBV5-4 and TRBJ2-3 gives the whole variable domain ETGVTQSPTHLIKTRGQQVTLRCSSQSGHNTVSWYQQALGQGPQFIFQYYREEENGRGNFPPRFSGLQFPNYSSELNVNALELDDSALYLCASSLRLAGGSTDTQYFGPGTRLTVL.

This chain joins TRBV7-8 and TRBJ2-3; D call uncertain. Deletions cut 5 bases from V and 5 bases from J, with 29 bases between. The CDR3 is 19 residues long. Germline V lookup: CDR1 SGHVS, CDR2 FQNEAQ. Written as DNA, the CDR3 is TGTGCCAGCAGCATCCAACGGTGGACGGATCGGGTTTCGGGAGATACGCAGTATTTT. Protein product: CASSIQRWTDRVSGDTQYF.

The chain recombines TRBV7-9 with TRBJ2-1, with D possibly matching TRBD2 (6 bases). V lost 5 bases and J 6 bases, leaving 11 bases between the germline ends. This CDR3 has 13 amino acids. Germline V gives CDR1 SEHNR, CDR2 FQNEAQ (reference sequence). In DNA, the CDR3 is TGTGCCAGCAGCCCGACGGGGGTCAATGAGCAGTTCTTC. Translation: CASSPTGVNEQFF.

This clone showed up just once. The chain employs TRBV13 and TRBJ2-3; D remains unclear. V gave up 3 bases and J gave up 0 bases, with 13 bases separating them. This CDR3 contains 16 residues. Germline V CDR1 and CDR2: PRHDT, FYEKMQ (reference sequence). CDR3 amino acids: CASSFSYPLSTDTQYF. CDR3 DNA sequence: TGTGCCAGCAGCTTTTCTTACCCCCTGAGCACAGATACGCAGTATTTT.

This chain joins TRBV7-2 and TRBJ2-5; 11 bases fit TRBD2. CDR1 and CDR2 from the germline V gene are SGHTA and FQGNSA. CDR3 length: 18 residues. The J segment lost 0 bases and the V segment lost 0 bases, leaving 6 bases of the junction unmatched. CDR3 in amino acids: CASSLARRTSGYQETQYF. The DNA for the CDR3 is TGTGCCAGCAGCTTAGCCCGGAGGACTAGCGGGTACCAAGAGACCCAGTACTTC.

The table lists this clone with a count of one. The V call is TRBV30, the J call TRBJ1-1; a weak D match, TRBD1 (6 bases). Germline CDR1 GTSNPN, CDR2 SVGIG (reference sequence). CDR3 size: 16 residues. Trimming shortened V by 5 bases and J by 0 bases, and 19 bases separated the two germline ends. The CDR3 DNA reads TGTGCCTGGGATGGACAAAGGGGGATGATGAACACTGAAGCTTTCTTT. Amino acids: CAWDGQRGMMNTEAFF.

The rearrangement links TRBV29-1 to TRBJ2-3; TRBD1 might be the D (5 bases). This CDR3 comprises 12 residues. The germline CDR1 and CDR2 sequences are SQVTM and ANQGSEA. V was pared by 8 bases and J by 2 bases, with 11 bases between. The CDR3: CSTWGLTDTQYF. CDR3 nucleotide sequence: TGCAGCACCTGGGGCCTCACAGATACGCAGTATTTT.

The rearrangement joins TRBV30 to TRBJ2-7; tentatively, D is TRBD1 or TRBD2 (5 bases each). This CDR3 is built from 13 residues. Trimming pared 5 bases from V and 4 bases from J, leaving 15 bases between. Looked up from germline, CDR1 is GTSNPN and CDR2 is SVGIG (reference sequence). CDR3 loop: CAWSRGPLYEQYF. DNA for the CDR3: TGTGCCTGGTCCCGGGGCCCACTTTACGAGCAGTACTTC. Drawing the rest from reference TRBV30 and TRBJ2-7, the complete variable domain is SQTIHQWPATLVQPVGSPLSLECTVEGTSNPNLYWYRQAAGRGLQLLFYSVGIGQISSEVPQNLSASRPQDRQFILSSKKLLLSDSGFYLCAWSRGPLYEQYFGPGTRLTVT.

This sequence joins TRBV10-3 and TRBJ2-1; D call uncertain. Germline V gene data show CDR1 as ENHRY and CDR2 as SYGVKD. The CDR3 spans 12 residues. V lost 0 bases and J 8 bases, leaving 5 bases between the germline ends. The DNA of the CDR3 is TGTGCCATCAGTGAGTCGTCACATGAGCAGTTCTTC. Translated: CAISESSHEQFF.

V usage is TRBV7-2 and J usage is TRBJ2-3; D is uncertain. This CDR3 region has 15 residues. CDR1 is SGHTA, CDR2 FQGNSA, per germline. V was shortened by 0 bases and J by 4 bases, with 11 bases between the two germline ends. The CDR3 reads CASSLALPNSDTQYF. The DNA for the CDR3 is TGTGCCAGCAGCTTAGCGCTACCTAACTCAGATACGCAGTATTTT. The variable domain in full, completed from reference TRBV7-2 and TRBJ2-3, reads GAGVSQSPSNKVTEKGKDVELRCDPISGHTALYWYRQSLGQGLEFLIYFQGNSAPDKSGLPSDRFSAERTGGSVSTLTIQRTQQEDSAVYLCASSLALPNSDTQYFGPGTRLTVL.

The genes are TRBV30 and TRBJ2-3; unclear D gene. The CDR3 extends over 14 amino acids. The V gene's germline CDR1 is GTSNPN and CDR2 SVGIG (reference sequence). V gave up 3 bases and J gave up 0 bases, with 10 bases separating them. CDR3 coding DNA: TGTGCCTGGAGACTCCTGGCCAGCACAGATACGCAGTATTTT. Translation gives CAWRLLASTDTQYF.

This clone has just one count. The chain recombines TRBV4-1 with TRBJ2-5; possible D gene TRBD2, 5 bases. From germline, CDR1 is MGHRA and CDR2 YSYEKL. Trimming took 0 bases from V and 2 from J, leaving 16 bases between them. This CDR3 has 17 residues. Written as DNA, the CDR3 is TGCGCCAGCAGCCAAGACGAACGGCGGGCCCTACAAGAGACCCAGTACTTC. This gives the protein CASSQDERRALQETQYF.